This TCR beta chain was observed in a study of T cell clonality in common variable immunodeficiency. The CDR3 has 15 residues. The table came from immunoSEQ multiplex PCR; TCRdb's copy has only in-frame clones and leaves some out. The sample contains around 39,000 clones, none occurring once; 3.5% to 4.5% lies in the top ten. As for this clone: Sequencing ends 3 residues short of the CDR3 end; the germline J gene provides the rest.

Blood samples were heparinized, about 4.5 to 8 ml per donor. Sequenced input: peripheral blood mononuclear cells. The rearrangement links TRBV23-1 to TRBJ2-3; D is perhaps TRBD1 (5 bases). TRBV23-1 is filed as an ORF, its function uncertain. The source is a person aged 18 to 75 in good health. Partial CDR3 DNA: TGCGCCAGCAACCACGGTGGGCAGGGCCATCAGCCG. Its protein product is CASNHGGQGHQP. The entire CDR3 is CASNHGGQGHQPQYF.